These T cell receptor beta chains were read from a single sample in a study of radiation and T cells in renal cell carcinoma. Generated by immunoSEQ multiplex PCR, the TCRdb table keeps only in-frame clones and is missing some. The data contain around 77,000 clones, less than 90% of them singletons. This specimen was blood, taken from a patient whose treatment included radiotherapy and nephrectomy. The receptor set was obtained from a woman aged 60-75 years with renal cell carcinoma. The CDR3 runs from the conserved cysteine through the conserved F or W. D genes are given only for firm matches. Some rows have no size entry. The others give once, few or many, or a class for an expanded clone.

TRBJ2-7,once,-,TRBV19,TGTGCCAGTAGTATACGAGGGACCTACGAGCAGTACTTC,CASSIRGTYEQYF
TRBJ2-7,-,TRBD2,TRBV6-5,TGTGCCAGCAGTTACCGACTAGCGCCGTACGAGCAGTACTTC,CASSYRLAPYEQYF
TRBJ1-1,-,-,TRBV29-1,TGCAGCGTTGAAAGCCCGGCGAATCAGGGCTCAAGGGACACTGAAGCTTTCTTT,CSVESPANQGSRDTEAFF
TRBJ1-1,-,TRBD1,TRBV4-3,TGCGCCAGCAGCCAAGATCCGGGACAGGGAACTGAAGCTTTCTTT,CASSQDPGQGTEAFF
TRBJ2-2,-,-,TRBV6-6,TGTGCCAGCAGTTTCGGCCAGGCCCCCGGGGAGCTGTTTTTT,CASSFGQAPGELFF
TRBJ2-7,-,-,TRBV27,TGTGCCAGCAGTTTGGGACCATCACGGGGTAACTACGAGCAGTACTTC,CASSLGPSRGNYEQYF
TRBJ2-1,-,TRBD1,TRBV6-5,TGTGCCAGCAGTCAGGGACAGGGTTTTTCTGAGCAGTTCTTC,CASSQGQGFSEQFF
TRBJ1-3,-,-,TRBV20-1,TGCAGTGCTAGAGAAGGAAACACCATATATTTT,CSAREGNTIYF
TRBJ2-5,-,TRBD1,TRBV19,TGTGCCAGTAGTTCGGGGACCGGGACAGGGGGCTGGGAGACCCAGTACTTC,CASSSGTGTGGWETQYF
TRBJ2-3,-,-,TRBV7-8,TGTGCCAGCAGCTTAGTGGGGGTCCCAAGCACAGATACGCAGTATTTT,CASSLVGVPSTDTQYF
TRBJ2-5,once,-,TRBV5-1,TGCGCCAGCAGCCCCCAGGGGGAGACCCAGTACTTC,CASSPQGETQYF
TRBJ2-3,-,-,TRBV28,TGTGCCAGCAGTTCCCCGAGATCGTTAACTAGCACAGATACGCAGTATTTT,CASSSPRSLTSTDTQYF
TRBJ2-7,-,TRBD1,TRBV29-1,TGCAGCGTATCCGGGACAGGGATCCACGAGCAGTACTTC,CSVSGTGIHEQYF
TRBJ1-3,-,-,TRBV9,TGTGCCAGCAGCGTAGAACAGGGCTCCTCCTCTGGAAACACCATATATTTT,CASSVEQGSSSGNTIYF
TRBJ2-3,-,TRBD1,TRBV30,TGTGCCTGGAGTGGGGGCCATACAGGGGGCGACGCAGATACGCAGTATTTT,CAWSGGHTGGDADTQYF
TRBJ2-2,-,TRBD1,TRBV5-1,TGCGCCAGCAGTTCCGCCCACTTGACAGGGCACGGGAACACCGGGGAGCTGTTTTTT,CASSSAHLTGHGNTGELFF
TRBJ2-7,-,TRBD1,TRBV4-3,TGCGCCAGCAGCCAAGCACGGACAGGGATTAGCTCCTACGAGCAGTACTTC,CASSQARTGISSYEQYF